Each of the 12 T cell receptor beta chains below was sequenced from the same sample in a study of blood T cells in healthy people across ages. A sample-barcoded 5' primer and a J-beta primer mix were used in a second PCR of roughly 6 to 11 cycles. TCRdb recomputed calls from the 5' RACE reads with MiXCR, one row per CDR3 protein. The sample lists 1.5 million to 2 million distinct CDR3 sequences, about 50% seen once, with around 2.1% in the top ten. Sequenced: blood. The receptor source for this set is a woman aged 40 to 50 in good health.

The J gene is TRBJ1-2, the V gene TRBV20-1; TRBD1 agrees at 7 bases. Germline V lookup: CDR1 DFQATT, CDR2 SNEGSKA (reference sequence). The junction had 8 bases not matched to a gene; V was cut back by 3 bases and J by 4 bases. The CDR3 sequence is 14 residues long. CDR3 nucleotides: TGCAGTGCTAGGTGGGACAGCAACTTCTATGGCTACACCTTC. Its translation is CSARWDSNFYGYTF.

This chain links TRBV28 with TRBJ1-4; tentative D call: TRBD1 (5 bases). The germline V gene has CDR1 MDHEN and CDR2 SYDVKM. The CDR3 consists of 13 residues. Deletions cut 5 bases from V and 5 bases from J, with 9 bases between. The CDR3, as DNA: TGTGCCAGCAGTCAGCAGGGAAATGAAAAACTGTTTTTT. It codes for CASSQQGNEKLFF.

The chain carries TRBV28 and TRBJ1-5; tentative D call: TRBD1 (6 bases). Germline CDR1 MDHEN, CDR2 SYDVKM. V lost 3 bases, J lost 1 base, and 10 bases lay in between. This CDR3 spans 15 amino acids. Here the CDR3 DNA reads TGTGCCAGCAGTTTCCTTACAGGGAGCAATCAGCCCCAGCATTTT. It specifies CASSFLTGSNQPQHF.

The chain couples TRBV12-3 or TRBV12-4 to TRBJ1-2; 11 bases match TRBD1. CDR3 length: 13 residues. With 6 bases clipped from V and 6 bases from J, the junction kept 3 bases outside the gene matches. CDR3 in amino acids: CASRGTGGNGYTF. DNA for the CDR3: TGTGCCAGCAGGGGGACAGGGGGTAATGGCTACACCTTC.

V is TRBV7-8 and J is TRBJ2-5; 7 bases match TRBD2. V lost 1 base to trimming and J lost 11 bases; unmatched junction nucleotides: 13. Germline CDR1 SGHVS, CDR2 FQNEAQ. This CDR3 has 15 amino acids. The CDR3 DNA follows: TGTGCCAGCAGCTTAGGGGACCGTTTTCGGGAGGAGCAGTACTTC. Its protein is CASSLGDRFREEQYF.

This chain links TRBV11-2 with TRBJ2-7, with TRBD2 as a possible D gene (6 bases). The CDR3 length is 15 residues. CDR1 and CDR2 from the germline V gene are SGHAT and FQNNGV. V was pared by 3 bases and J by 0 bases, with 12 bases between. CDR3 bases: TGTGCCAGCAGCTTTGCTAGCGCAAGCTCCTACGAGCAGTACTTC. Amino acid sequence: CASSFASASSYEQYF.

The rearrangement links TRBV5-1 to TRBJ1-5; tentative D call: TRBD1 (5 bases). Trimming shortened V by 1 base and J by 0 bases, and 11 bases separated the two germline ends. Germline V gives CDR1 SGHRS, CDR2 YFSETQ. The CDR3 totals 16 residues. The DNA for the CDR3 is TGCGCCAGCAGCTTGAGTCCAGGGAATAGCAATCAGCCCCAGCATTTT. Amino acid sequence: CASSLSPGNSNQPQHF.

The J gene is TRBJ2-3, the V gene TRBV6-1; D may match TRBD1 or TRBD2 (5 bases each). V lost 5 bases, J lost 4 bases, and 13 bases lay in between. The length of the CDR3 is 14 residues. Germline V gene sequence: CDR1 MNHNS, CDR2 SASEGT. CDR3 in DNA: TGTGCCAGCAGTACATCAGGGACGGCAGATACGCAGTATTTT. Residues: CASSTSGTADTQYF.

This chain links TRBV20-1 with TRBJ1-2; D remains unclear. The CDR3 has 17 residues. The V end lost 6 bases, the J end lost 0 bases, and 23 bases lay between the germline ends. Per germline, CDR1 DFQATT and CDR2 SNEGSKA (reference sequence). The CDR3 DNA is TGCAGTGCCACGAAACCCGGGCAGGAGCTAGCTAACTATGGCTACACCTTC. Translated: CSATKPGQELANYGYTF.

The V gene is TRBV20-1, the J gene TRBJ2-3; the D is unclear. This CDR3 spans 13 amino acids. Between the trimmed V and J ends, which lost 5 bases and 4 bases, there was a span of 13 bases. CDR1 and CDR2 from the germline V gene are DFQATT and SNEGSKA (reference sequence). CDR3 residues: CSALDLVADTQYF. DNA for the CDR3: TGCAGTGCTCTCGACCTAGTAGCAGATACGCAGTATTTT.

This sequence joins TRBV6-1 and TRBJ2-1, with D possibly TRBD1 on 6 matching bases. Between the trimmed V and J ends, which lost 7 bases and 7 bases, there was a span of 26 bases. CDR3 length: 17 residues. CDR1 is MNHNS and CDR2 is SASEGT in the germline V gene. This CDR3 reads CASTRAGAISGRNEQFF. The CDR3 region has the DNA TGTGCCAGCACAAGGGCAGGGGCGATCTCGGGCCGGAATGAGCAGTTCTTC.

The count of this clonotype is one. The rearrangement joins TRBV27 to TRBJ2-1, with 14 bases that match TRBD2. This CDR3 spans 19 amino acids. V shed 5 bases, J shed 0 bases, and the junction held 9 bases outside the gene matches. The V gene's germline CDR1 is MNHEY and CDR2 SMNVEV (reference sequence). Here the CDR3 DNA reads TGTGCCAGCAGTCGTCTGGGACTAGCGGGGGCCTCCTCCTACAATGAGCAGTTCTTC. Amino acid sequence: CASSRLGLAGASSYNEQFF.